The 18 T cell receptor beta chains given below trace back to one sample, sequenced in a study of cytomegalovirus exposure and HLA in healthy donors. Researchers ran the PCR with 60 Vbeta and 13 Jbeta primers. Assay used: immunoSEQ multiplex PCR; TCRdb lists only in-frame clones, some missing. The sample data list 100,000 to 150,000 clones. The sequenced sample consisted of PBMCs. The source of these receptors is a woman in her forties in good health and CMV-seronegative.

CDR3 protein: CASSIQGSDTQYF. CDR3 nucleotide sequence: TGTGCCAGTAGTATCCAGGGGTCAGATACGCAGTATTTT. The J gene is TRBJ2-3, the V gene TRBV19; weak D call: TRBD1 (6 bases). The length of the CDR3 is 13 residues. CDR1 LNHDA and CDR2 SQIVND come from the germline V gene (reference sequence). Trimming cost V 3 bases and J 4 bases, with 8 bases left between them. Full variable domain (outside the CDR3, taken from reference TRBV19 and TRBJ2-3): DGGITQSPKYLFRKEGQNVTLSCEQNLNHDAMYWYRQDPGQGLRLIYYSQIVNDFQKGDIAEGYSVSREKKESFPLTVTSAQKNPTAFYLCASSIQGSDTQYFGPGTRLTVL.

The J gene is TRBJ1-6, the V gene TRBV28, with D perhaps matching TRBD1 (5 bases). With 3 bases removed from V and 4 bases from J, the gap between germline ends came to 7 bases. The CDR3 is 14 residues long. CDR1 is MDHEN, CDR2 SYDVKM, per germline. Here the CDR3 DNA reads TGTGCCAGCAGTTTGGGGGGATATAATTCACCCCTCCACTTT. This encodes CASSLGGYNSPLHF. Complete variable domain (other parts from reference TRBV28 and TRBJ1-6): DVKVTQSSRYLVKRTGEKVFLECVQDMDHENMFWYRQDPGLGLRLIYFSYDVKMKEKGDIPEGYSVSREKKERFSLILESASTNQTSMYLCASSLGGYNSPLHFGNGTRLTVT.

The CDR3 is CASSLWTVNTEAFF. For the CDR3, the DNA is TGTGCCAGTAGTTTGTGGACAGTGAACACTGAAGCTTTCTTT. The chain has TRBV19 and TRBJ1-1; tentative D call: TRBD1 (6 bases). Germline CDR1 reads LNHDA; CDR2 reads SQIVND (reference sequence). The ends were cut back, 5 bases at V and 0 bases at J, with 10 bases in the middle. The CDR3 runs to 14 residues. Drawing the rest from reference TRBV19 and TRBJ1-1, the complete variable domain is DGGITQSPKYLFRKEGQNVTLSCEQNLNHDAMYWYRQDPGQGLRLIYYSQIVNDFQKGDIAEGYSVSREKKESFPLTVTSAQKNPTAFYLCASSLWTVNTEAFFGQGTRLTVV.

The chain is built from TRBV10-3 and TRBJ2-2; 7 nucleotides agree with TRBD2. The V segment lost 8 bases and the J segment 5 bases; nucleotides outside the gene matches: 8. The CDR3 has 14 amino acids. The germline V gene has CDR1 ENHRY and CDR2 SYGVKD. As DNA, the CDR3 is TGTGCCATCTCTGAGACTAGCCTTACCGGGGAGCTGTTTTTT. Translating it yields CAISETSLTGELFF.

The chain couples TRBV12-5 to TRBJ1-5; 9 positions match TRBD1. V lost 9 bases to trimming and J lost 3 bases; unmatched junction nucleotides: 6. The CDR3 is 14 residues long. Germline V lookup: CDR1 LGHNT, CDR2 FRNRAP. The CDR3 region has the DNA TGTGCTAGGGGCGGGGACAGGGTCAATCAGCCCCAGCATTTT. This sequence encodes CARGGDRVNQPQHF.

V gene TRBV10-3 combines with J gene TRBJ2-3; D perhaps matches TRBD2 (6 bases). Germline V gives CDR1 ENHRY, CDR2 SYGVKD. The CDR3 runs to 15 residues. V was shortened by 0 bases and J by 1 base, with 8 bases between the two germline ends. CDR3 amino acids: CAISESASGTDTQYF. As DNA, the CDR3 is TGTGCCATCAGTGAGTCAGCTAGCGGCACAGATACGCAGTATTTT.

V gene TRBV14 combines with J gene TRBJ2-3, with unresolved D. Germline V gene sequence: CDR1 SGHDN, CDR2 FVKESK. V lost 2 bases and J 6 bases, leaving 6 bases between the germline ends. This CDR3 spans 12 amino acids. CDR3 nucleotides: TGTGCCAGCAGCCAATCCGGGGATACGCAGTATTTT. Translation gives CASSQSGDTQYF. Full variable domain (outside the CDR3, taken from reference TRBV14 and TRBJ2-3): EAGVTQFPSHSVIEKGQTVTLRCDPISGHDNLYWYRRVMGKEIKFLLHFVKESKQDESGMPNNRFLAERTGGTYSTLKVQPAELEDSGVYFCASSQSGDTQYFGPGTRLTVL.

The chain couples TRBV11-2 to TRBJ1-2; D is undetermined. The V and J ends lost 5 bases and 1 base respectively, with 8 bases between them. The CDR3 extends over 13 amino acids. Germline V CDR1 and CDR2: SGHAT, FQNNGV. The DNA for the CDR3 is TGTGCCAGCAGCCCAGAAATTAACTATGGCTACACCTTC. Translating gives CASSPEINYGYTF.

The chain recombines TRBV7-9 with TRBJ2-3; 8 bases are a match to TRBD1. The CDR3 is made up of 16 amino acids. The ends lost 5 bases at V and 5 bases at J; junction bases unmatched: 12. The germline V gene encodes CDR1 SEHNR and CDR2 FQNEAQ (reference sequence). In DNA, the CDR3 is TGTGCCAGCAGCCCCCGCCGGACAGGGTCCAAAGATACGCAGTATTTT. Translation: CASSPRRTGSKDTQYF.

The chain employs TRBV5-1 and TRBJ2-2, with 8 bases lining up with TRBD2. CDR1 is SGHRS, CDR2 YFSETQ, per germline. CDR3 length: 16 amino acids. V shed 4 bases, J shed 2 bases, and the junction held 7 bases outside the gene matches. The CDR3: CASSPTGGSNTGELFF. CDR3 nucleotides: TGCGCCAGCAGCCCGACGGGGGGGTCTAACACCGGGGAGCTGTTTTTT.

V gene TRBV23-1 combines with J gene TRBJ1-2; TRBD1 agrees at 7 bases. Being an ORF, TRBV23-1 has a function that is uncertain. V lost 7 bases and J lost 3; bases outside the gene matches: 5. The CDR3 runs 13 residues. This CDR3 reads CASNRDRHYGYTF. CDR3 sequence (DNA): TGCGCCAGCAACCGGGACAGACACTATGGCTACACCTTC.

CDR3 in amino acids: CASSLRGGSGNTIYF. The CDR3 DNA reads as TGTGCCAGCAGTCTACGAGGGGGCTCTGGAAACACCATATATTTT. The chain carries TRBV27 and TRBJ1-3; a weak D match, TRBD1 (6 bases). This CDR3 is 15 amino acids long. V gave up 5 bases and J gave up 0 bases, with 11 bases separating them. Germline assignment: CDR1 MNHEY and CDR2 SMNVEV (reference sequence).

The rearrangement links TRBV19 to TRBJ1-4, with 8 positions matching TRBD1. The V and J ends lost 3 bases and 5 bases, in that order; junction bases with no gene match: 8. The CDR3 extends over 16 amino acids. The germline V gene encodes CDR1 LNHDA and CDR2 SQIVND (reference sequence). The CDR3 spells CASSIQGARPNEKLFF. For the CDR3, the DNA is TGTGCCAGTAGTATCCAGGGGGCGCGGCCGAATGAAAAACTGTTTTTT.

The V and J genes are TRBV5-1 and TRBJ1-2, with unresolved D. Germline lookup yields CDR1 SGHRS and CDR2 YFSETQ. V lost 1 base and J 8 bases, leaving 12 bases between the germline ends. The CDR3 is made up of 13 amino acids. The chain's CDR3 is CASSLTASGGYTF. In DNA form, the CDR3 reads TGCGCCAGCAGCTTGACGGCGAGCGGGGGCTACACCTTC.

The chain uses TRBV7-2 and TRBJ1-3; 7 bases map to TRBD1. The CDR3 loop spans 15 amino acids. Trimming removed 6 bases from V and 0 bases from J; junction bases left unmatched: 5. CDR1 is SGHTA, CDR2 FQGNSA, per germline. The CDR3 protein is CASRPRDSSGNTIYF. The CDR3 DNA reads TGTGCCAGCAGACCCCGGGACAGCTCTGGAAACACCATATATTTT.

The chain joins TRBV2 to TRBJ2-2; 8 nucleotides agree with TRBD1. The germline V gene has CDR1 SNHLY and CDR2 FYNNEI. This CDR3 spans 15 amino acids. V shed 11 bases and J 2 bases; nucleotides not matched to a gene: 10. The CDR3, as DNA: TGTGCCGGTTATCCGGGACAGGATAACACCGGGGAGCTGTTTTTT. Its translation is CAGYPGQDNTGELFF.

The rearrangement uses TRBV6-5 and TRBJ2-1, with 7 bases identical to TRBD2. Germline V lookup: CDR1 MNHEY, CDR2 SVGAGI. The CDR3 consists of 14 residues. The J segment lost 8 bases and the V segment lost 2 bases, leaving 6 bases of the junction unmatched. DNA for the CDR3: TGTGCCAGCAGTTACAGACTAGCTTACGATGAGCAGTTCTTC. Its protein is CASSYRLAYDEQFF.

The rearrangement links TRBV18 to TRBJ2-2; 8 nucleotides align to TRBD1. V lost 4 bases, J lost 3 bases, and 7 bases stayed unmatched. Looked up from germline, CDR1 is KGHSH and CDR2 is LQKENI. This CDR3 region has 16 residues. The CDR3 sequence is CASSLWDRLYTGELFF. The CDR3 coding sequence is TGTGCCAGCTCACTCTGGGACAGGTTATACACCGGGGAGCTGTTTTTT.